The T cell receptor (beta chain) described here comes from a study of tumor-infiltrating lymphocytes in primary liver carcinoma. Study conclusions and caveats: Overlap in tumor-adjacent and tumor-blood pairs fell below that of tumor region pairs.

For blood RNA, unsorted whole blood served as the source, and germline DNA was extracted too. V was trimmed by 2 bases and J by 3 bases, leaving 8 bases between them. The CDR3 runs 13 residues. Germline V lookup: CDR1 MNHEY, CDR2 SVGAGI. Turning to this clonotype: Its antigen is still unknown. Just one base apart from a much larger clone, this may be a read error.

With around 490 ng total RNA as template and a constant-region primer, TCR beta cDNA was made. TCR beta libraries came from three nested multiplex PCR rounds using slightly modified ARM-PCR. The opening two PCR rounds, ten to eleven cycles each, paired TRBV1-TRBV30 forward primers with a C-beta reverse primer. TCRdb re-called the multiplex PCR reads with MiXCR, one entry per CDR3 protein. The data hold about 200,000 distinct CDR3 sequences, with about two thirds observed a single time. The chain employs TRBV6-5 and TRBJ2-7; D gene ambiguous. Source material: peripheral blood. The TCR originated in a woman aged 55-69 years with primary liver carcinoma and hepatitis B virus infection. CDR3 nucleotide sequence: TGTGCCAGCAGTTACCAGAACGGCTACGAGCAGTACTTC. This encodes CASSYQNGYEQYF.